The 11 T cell receptor beta chains presented below share a single source sample, sequenced in a study of blood T cell repertoires in COVID-19 (dated by TCRdb to about 2020). Libraries came from the immunoSEQ multiplex PCR assay. TCRdb retrieved this table from immuneACCESS and kept in-frame rearrangements only. Not all clones are present; in checked studies, unresolved V genes account for under half, and no reason is known for the remainder. For this sample the table gives some 350,000 clones, of which 70% to 90% were detected only once. The ten largest clones take up around 3% of the sample. Sequencing input: peripheral blood. The receptors stem from a human donor in a cohort sampled during active COVID-19.

V usage is TRBV19 and J usage is TRBJ2-1, with 9 bases fitting TRBD1. The CDR3 covers 17 residues. The V and J ends lost 0 bases and 9 bases, in that order; junction bases with no gene match: 12. In germline, CDR1 is LNHDA, CDR2 SQIVND (reference sequence). CDR3 in amino acids: CASSIDRPGQGRGEQFF. The CDR3 nucleotides read TGTGCCAGTAGTATAGATAGGCCGGGACAGGGAAGGGGTGAGCAGTTCTTC.

V is TRBV9 and J is TRBJ1-4; 8 positions match TRBD1. The V gene end was trimmed by 5 bases and the J gene end by 12 bases; junction bases not matched to a gene: 9. Germline V gene lookup returns CDR1 SGDLS and CDR2 YYNGEE. The CDR3 is 13 amino acids. CDR3 coding DNA: TGTGCCAGCAGAGGACAGGGAAAAACTGAACTGTTTTTT. Translating gives CASRGQGKTELFF.

This clone was seen only a few times. The gene calls are TRBV28 and TRBJ1-5; D is possibly TRBD1 (6 bases). Looked up from germline, CDR1 is MDHEN and CDR2 is SYDVKM. The length of the CDR3 is 14 residues. V lost 8 bases to trimming and J lost 6 bases, with 17 bases between them. The CDR3 loop is CASSEAGAGQPQHF. The CDR3 coding sequence is TGTGCCAGCTCCGAGGCGGGGGCAGGTCAGCCCCAGCATTTT.

The rearrangement uses TRBV18 and TRBJ1-2, with a weak D call TRBD1 (6 bases). The CDR3 totals 17 residues. Germline-derived CDR1 and CDR2 are KGHSH and LQKENI. Trimming pared 0 bases from V and 0 bases from J, leaving 14 bases between. The CDR3: CASSPPGQPPTNYGYTF. The CDR3 DNA is TGTGCCAGCTCACCACCCGGACAGCCACCAACTAACTATGGCTACACCTTC.

This chain links TRBV2 with TRBJ2-7; D may be TRBD2 (6 bases). This CDR3 comprises 17 residues. Deletions cut 7 bases from V and 2 bases from J, with 24 bases between. Germline V gene sequence: CDR1 SNHLY, CDR2 FYNNEI. The CDR3 bases are TGTGCCAGCACCTCTTTCCTCCCGGGGCGGGGCGCCTACGAGCAGTACTTC. Translated, it gives CASTSFLPGRGAYEQYF.

This chain joins TRBV7-6 and TRBJ2-1, with D perhaps TRBD2 (7 bases). The CDR3 totals 14 residues. CDR1 is SGHVS and CDR2 is FNYEAQ in the germline V gene. The V and J ends lost 0 bases and 8 bases respectively, with 11 bases between them. The CDR3 DNA follows: TGTGCCAGCAGCTTAGCGGGGGGGCTGGATGAGCAGTTCTTC. It is translated as CASSLAGGLDEQFF.

The chain joins TRBV10-2 to TRBJ2-1; possibly TRBD2 for D (6 bases). V shed 9 bases and J shed 9 bases, with 15 bases lying between them. The CDR3 is made up of 12 amino acids. In germline, CDR1 is WSHSY, CDR2 SAAADI. CDR3 region: CASSIKEGEQFF. The CDR3 DNA follows: TGCGCCAGTTCTATTAAGGAGGGTGAGCAGTTCTTC.

The rearrangement links TRBV6-5 to TRBJ1-6; a possible D gene is TRBD1 (6 bases). In germline, CDR1 is MNHEY, CDR2 SVGAGI. V gave up 0 bases and J gave up 10 bases, with 13 bases separating them. The CDR3 has 15 amino acids. DNA for the CDR3: TGTGCCAGCAGTTACTCCTACAGGGTCGGATCACCCCTCCACTTT. Its translation: CASSYSYRVGSPLHF.

In this sample, this clone turned up once. The rearrangement links TRBV10-3 to TRBJ1-1; 7 nucleotides match TRBD1. The J segment lost 6 bases and the V segment lost 10 bases, leaving 14 bases of the junction unmatched. CDR3 size: 14 residues. The germline V gene encodes CDR1 ENHRY and CDR2 SYGVKD. The CDR3 bases are TGTGCCACACGTCAGTTTCAGGGGGTACCTGAAGCTTTCTTT. Protein: CATRQFQGVPEAFF.

The CDR3 spells CASNPTGFSYEQYF. The CDR3 region has the DNA TGTGCCAGCAACCCGACAGGATTTTCCTACGAGCAGTACTTC. This sequence joins TRBV28 and TRBJ2-7; perhaps TRBD1 as D (6 bases). Trimming took 7 bases from V and 1 from J, leaving 14 bases between them. Germline values: CDR1 MDHEN, CDR2 SYDVKM. The CDR3 totals 14 residues.

This clone was seen a single time. This chain joins TRBV25-1 and TRBJ1-4; D is ambiguous. CDR1 and CDR2 (germline): MGHDK, SYGVNS. The germline V and J ends were trimmed by 6 bases and 7 bases, with 12 bases remaining between them. The CDR3 totals 13 residues. In DNA, the CDR3 is TGTGCCAGCAGCGCCCTGTCCGGTGAAAAACTGTTTTTT. Amino acid sequence: CASSALSGEKLFF.